A selection of T cell receptor beta chains follows, all from one sample in a study of cytomegalovirus exposure and HLA in healthy donors. TCRdb's copy holds only in-frame clones and misses some; the assay was immunoSEQ multiplex PCR. The profile covers approximately 270,000 clones, with more than 85% appearing a single time and around 13% taken by the ten largest. Sequenced: PBMCs. All receptors derive from a man between 18 and 29 years old in good health and CMV-seropositive. CDR3s include the opening cysteine and the closing phenylalanine or tryptophan. D genes are given only for firm matches. Only some rows state a clone size, as once, few, many or a class for expanded clones.

d_gene	abundance	v_gene	j_gene	CDR3nt	CDR3aa
NA	few	TRBV6-5	TRBJ2-5	TGTGCCAGCAGTTCACAGGGGAGGGAGACCCAGTACTTC	CASSSQGRETQYF
TRBD1	NA	TRBV28	TRBJ1-5	TGTGCCAGCAGTGTTCCCGGGACAGCGAGTAGGCAGCCCCAGCATTTT	CASSVPGTASRQPQHF
TRBD2	NA	TRBV5-1	TRBJ2-3	TGCGCCAGCAGCTTCGGGACTAGCGGGTTGATCGCAGATACGCAGTATTTT	CASSFGTSGLIADTQYF
NA	NA	TRBV4-2	TRBJ2-5	TGTGCCAGCAGCCAAGATTGGGGGGAGCCAGACTTC	CASSQDWGEPDF
NA	NA	TRBV7-9	TRBJ2-5	TGTGCCAGCAGTCCGCAGAGGGGACTTCAAGAAGAGACCCAGTACTTC	CASSPQRGLQEETQYF
NA	NA	TRBV7-9	TRBJ2-2	TGTGCCAGCGCCCCTCGGGGGAACACCGGGGAGCTGTTTTTT	CASAPRGNTGELFF
NA	NA	TRBV28	TRBJ2-2	TGTGCCAGCAGTCACAACTTGGGGGGCAGTGGCGGGGAGCTGTTTTTT	CASSHNLGGSGGELFF
NA	NA	TRBV5-1	TRBJ1-4	TGCGCCAGCAGCCAAGGACAGATGGATGAAAAACTGTTTTTT	CASSQGQMDEKLFF
TRBD2	NA	TRBV5-6	TRBJ2-3	TGTGCCAGCAGCTTGGCCGGCGGGAGTCGGCCAGATACGCAGTATTTT	CASSLAGGSRPDTQYF
NA	NA	TRBV29-1	TRBJ2-7	TGCAGCGTTATAGGAGGGGCCTCTTACGAGCAGTACTTC	CSVIGGASYEQYF
TRBD1	NA	TRBV10-3	TRBJ2-6	TGTGCCATCCGCCCGGTGACAGGGGGCAACTCTGGGGCCAACGTCCTGACTTTC	CAIRPVTGGNSGANVLTF
NA	NA	TRBV6-6	TRBJ2-7	TGTGCCAGCAGTTACTCCCCTCGGCAGAGCTCCTACGAGCAGTACTTC	CASSYSPRQSSYEQYF
NA	NA	TRBV7-6	TRBJ1-3	TGTGCCAGCAGCTTAGCGACGAGGCTTCTTTGGGACACCATATATTTT	CASSLATRLLWDTIYF
NA	NA	TRBV7-9	TRBJ2-7	TGTGCCAGCAGCTTGAGCGGGGAGCAGTACTTC	CASSLSGEQYF
TRBD2	NA	TRBV6-6	TRBJ2-5	TGTGCCAGCAGTTCTCCGGGACTAGGGCAAGAGACCCAGTACTTC	CASSSPGLGQETQYF
TRBD1	NA	TRBV29-1	TRBJ2-7	TGCAGCGTTGAAGCCAGGGGGCGGACCTACGAGCAGTACTTC	CSVEARGRTYEQYF
NA	NA	TRBV5-1	TRBJ1-5	TGCGCCAGCAGCACCGGACGGCCCGGGCAGCCCCAGCATTTT	CASSTGRPGQPQHF
NA	NA	TRBV6-6	TRBJ2-7	TGTGCCAGCAGTTACGTTCGGACAATCACTTCTTACGAGCAGTACTTC	CASSYVRTITSYEQYF
NA	once	TRBV28	TRBJ2-7	TGTGCCAGCAGTTTCCTTAGGCGGAGCTCCTACGAGCAGTACTTC	CASSFLRRSSYEQYF
NA	NA	TRBV9	TRBJ2-1	TGTGCCAGCAGCCTAACTCGGAATGAGCAGTTCTTC	CASSLTRNEQFF